The 2 T cell receptor beta chains below all came from one sample that was sequenced in a study of cytomegalovirus exposure and HLA in healthy donors. The PCR had 60 Vbeta and 13 Jbeta primers. Measured with immunoSEQ multiplex PCR; TCRdb has only the in-frame clones, and not every one. The profile shows around 150,000 clones, roughly 9.6% of them singletons. Source material: PBMCs. These receptors were obtained from a woman aged 40 to 49 in good health and CMV-seropositive.

This rearrangement joins TRBV6-5 to TRBJ1-6, with D hard to call. CDR3 length: 15 amino acids. Trimming removed 7 bases from V and 0 bases from J, with 10 bases in between. Per germline, CDR1 MNHEY and CDR2 SVGAGI. The CDR3 bases are TGTGCCAGCACTCCGTTGAGCTCCTATAATTCACCCCTCCACTTT. This codes for CASTPLSSYNSPLHF.

The V gene is TRBV19, the J gene TRBJ2-7; 8 nucleotides agree with TRBD1. The length of the CDR3 is 15 residues. The germline gives CDR1 LNHDA, CDR2 SQIVND (reference sequence). V gave up 6 bases and J gave up 3 bases; unmatched junction bases: 10. The CDR3: CASSWRTGQGYEQYF. As DNA, the CDR3 is TGTGCCAGTAGCTGGAGGACAGGGCAGGGCTACGAGCAGTACTTC.